This TCR beta chain was recovered during a study of blood T cell repertoires in COVID-19. Clones were sequenced by immunoSEQ multiplex PCR, and TCRdb holds only the in-frame ones, with some missing. The table has roughly 68,000 clones, about 88% seen once. V lost 8 bases and J 6 bases, leaving 19 bases between the germline ends. This CDR3 contains 15 residues. The V gene's germline CDR1 is SNHLY and CDR2 FYNNEI. Sequences were obtained from peripheral blood. The genes are TRBV2 and TRBJ2-2; possibly TRBD1 for D (5 bases). The TCR comes from a woman aged 45-65 years with active COVID-19. The CDR3 region is CASGSQDNPSGELFF. As DNA, the CDR3 is TGTGCCAGCGGATCACAGGACAACCCATCCGGGGAGCTGTTTTTT.